This T cell receptor (beta chain) was identified in a study of technical replicates of blood from a handful of donors. Germline V lookup: CDR1 LNHDA, CDR2 SQIVND (reference sequence). With 1 base removed from V and 4 bases from J, the gap between germline ends came to 7 bases. This CDR3 has 14 amino acids. Some clones are missing from TCRdb's copy, which holds only in-frame ones; the method was immunoSEQ multiplex PCR. The table lists roughly 72,000 clones, over 85% of them singletons, with approximately 0.4% in the top ten. V and J are TRBV19 and TRBJ2-2, with no clear D. This receptor was obtained from a human donor in good health. Material: T cells isolated from PBMCs. The CDR3 here is CASSIARPTGELFF. CDR3 coding DNA: TGTGCCAGTAGTATAGCTAGACCCACCGGGGAGCTGTTTTTT.